The rows below give T cell receptor beta chains drawn from one sample of a study of shared clonotypes between healthy human individuals. Repertoires were generated with immunoSEQ multiplex PCR, while TCRdb's copy carries only in-frame clones and drops some. This sample yields over 1.4 million clones, of which around 97% are seen a single time; over 1% belongs to the top ten. The specimen sequenced was naive CD4+ T cells sorted from blood. These receptors all stem from a man aged 25-45 years in good health. Both conserved end residues are part of each CDR3. The order of the fields is D gene, J gene, clone size, V gene, CDR3 protein, CDR3 DNA. A D gene is named only where the DNA matches it firmly. The listing skips clone size in some rows; elsewhere it reads once, few, many or a size class.

d_gene: .
j_gene: TRBJ2-3
abundance: .
v_gene: TRBV5-1
CDR3aa: CASSSPGQITDTQYF
CDR3nt: TGCGCCAGCAGCTCGCCGGGACAAATCACAGATACGCAGTATTTT

d_gene: TRBD1
j_gene: TRBJ2-2
abundance: .
v_gene: TRBV6-4
CDR3aa: CASKRGLNTGELFF
CDR3nt: TGTGCCAGCAAGAGGGGGCTAAACACCGGGGAGCTGTTTTTT

d_gene: TRBD2
j_gene: TRBJ2-4
abundance: .
v_gene: TRBV18
CDR3aa: CASSPPSTLRGDIQYF
CDR3nt: TGTGCCAGCTCACCACCCTCGACTCTCCGGGGGGACATTCAGTACTTC

d_gene: TRBD1
j_gene: TRBJ2-1
abundance: .
v_gene: TRBV10-1
CDR3aa: CASSKRQGTYNEQFF
CDR3nt: TGCGCCAGCAGTAAACGACAGGGGACCTACAATGAGCAGTTCTTC

d_gene: .
j_gene: TRBJ1-4
abundance: once
v_gene: TRBV30
CDR3aa: CAWRAPGTGRGKLFF
CDR3nt: TGTGCCTGGAGAGCTCCGGGAACAGGGAGAGGAAAACTGTTTTTT

d_gene: .
j_gene: TRBJ2-3
abundance: .
v_gene: TRBV5-1
CDR3aa: CASSFRGVTDTQYF
CDR3nt: TGCGCCAGCAGCTTCCGGGGTGTTACAGATACGCAGTATTTT

d_gene: .
j_gene: TRBJ2-7
abundance: once
v_gene: TRBV4-1
CDR3aa: CASSVSRGQGTYEQYF
CDR3nt: TGCGCCAGCAGCGTAAGTAGGGGTCAGGGGACCTACGAGCAGTACTTC

d_gene: .
j_gene: TRBJ2-5
abundance: .
v_gene: TRBV25-1
CDR3aa: CASSEPKGSGETQYF
CDR3nt: TGTGCCAGCAGTGAACCTAAGGGTTCAGGAGAGACCCAGTACTTC

d_gene: .
j_gene: TRBJ2-7
abundance: .
v_gene: TRBV6-5
CDR3aa: CASRSPGQYEQYF
CDR3nt: TGTGCCAGCAGGTCCCCGGGGCAATACGAGCAGTACTTC

d_gene: .
j_gene: TRBJ2-7
abundance: .
v_gene: TRBV2
CDR3aa: CASSEGGTALYEQYF
CDR3nt: TGTGCCAGCAGTGAGGGAGGGACAGCACTCTACGAGCAGTACTTC

d_gene: TRBD1
j_gene: TRBJ2-2
abundance: .
v_gene: TRBV10-3
CDR3aa: CAISVGTGNTGELFF
CDR3nt: TGTGCCATCAGTGTAGGGACAGGGAACACCGGGGAGCTGTTTTTT

d_gene: .
j_gene: TRBJ1-2
abundance: .
v_gene: TRBV18
CDR3aa: CASSGGTNYGYTF
CDR3nt: TGTGCCAGCTCAGGGGGGACTAACTATGGCTACACCTTC

d_gene: .
j_gene: TRBJ1-1
abundance: .
v_gene: TRBV7-2
CDR3aa: CASSYSGNTEAFF
CDR3nt: TGTGCCAGCAGCTATAGTGGGAACACTGAAGCTTTCTTT

d_gene: .
j_gene: TRBJ1-1
abundance: .
v_gene: TRBV20-1
CDR3aa: CSAKDTEAFF
CDR3nt: TGCAGTGCCAAGGACACTGAAGCTTTCTTT

d_gene: .
j_gene: TRBJ2-6
abundance: .
v_gene: TRBV6-1
CDR3aa: CASRGQGPGANVLTF
CDR3nt: TGTGCCAGCAGGGGTCAGGGGCCCGGGGCCAACGTCCTGACTTTC

d_gene: TRBD1
j_gene: TRBJ2-7
abundance: .
v_gene: TRBV10-2
CDR3aa: CATSGQVGEQYF
CDR3nt: TGCGCCACGTCGGGACAGGTCGGGGAGCAGTACTTC

d_gene: TRBD2
j_gene: TRBJ2-1
abundance: .
v_gene: TRBV18
CDR3aa: CASSPQYGWLAGDFSYNEQFF
CDR3nt: TGTGCCAGCTCACCACAATACGGGTGGCTAGCGGGAGACTTTTCCTACAATGAGCAGTTCTTC

d_gene: .
j_gene: TRBJ2-1
abundance: once
v_gene: TRBV9
CDR3aa: CASSVGVASYNEQFF
CDR3nt: TGTGCCAGCAGCGTAGGGGTAGCCTCCTACAATGAGCAGTTCTTC

d_gene: .
j_gene: TRBJ2-5
abundance: .
v_gene: TRBV5-1
CDR3aa: CASSANQETQYF
CDR3nt: TGCGCCAGCAGCGCCAACCAAGAGACCCAGTACTTC

d_gene: TRBD2
j_gene: TRBJ2-5
abundance: .
v_gene: TRBV20-1
CDR3aa: CSELAGETQYF
CDR3nt: TGCAGCGAACTAGCGGGAGAGACCCAGTACTTC

d_gene: TRBD1
j_gene: TRBJ2-7
abundance: .
v_gene: TRBV19
CDR3aa: CASSHRDRGSYEQYF
CDR3nt: TGTGCCAGTAGCCACCGGGACAGGGGATCCTACGAGCAGTACTTC

d_gene: TRBD2
j_gene: TRBJ2-1
abundance: .
v_gene: TRBV7-2
CDR3aa: CASTQSGRTPGEQFF
CDR3nt: TGTGCCAGCACCCAGAGCGGGAGGACCCCGGGAGAGCAGTTCTTC

d_gene: TRBD1
j_gene: TRBJ1-1
abundance: .
v_gene: TRBV29-1
CDR3aa: CSVWGQLNTEAFF
CDR3nt: TGCAGCGTATGGGGACAGCTGAACACTGAAGCTTTCTTT

d_gene: .
j_gene: TRBJ2-3
abundance: .
v_gene: TRBV19
CDR3aa: CASTQMGVVDTQYF
CDR3nt: TGTGCCAGTACCCAGATGGGGGTTGTAGATACGCAGTATTTT

d_gene: .
j_gene: TRBJ1-2
abundance: .
v_gene: TRBV6-5
CDR3aa: CASSYSGAPYGYTF
CDR3nt: TGTGCCAGCAGTTATTCGGGAGCACCCTATGGCTACACCTTC

d_gene: .
j_gene: TRBJ2-7
abundance: .
v_gene: TRBV19
CDR3aa: CASSISGPSSEQYF
CDR3nt: TGTGCCAGTAGTATATCCGGTCCCTCGAGCGAGCAGTACTTC

d_gene: .
j_gene: TRBJ1-2
abundance: .
v_gene: TRBV18
CDR3aa: CASHRGRSNYGYTF
CDR3nt: TGTGCCAGCCACCGAGGACGAAGCAACTATGGCTACACCTTC

d_gene: TRBD2
j_gene: TRBJ2-1
abundance: .
v_gene: TRBV9
CDR3aa: CASSVDPGVAGYNEQFF
CDR3nt: TGTGCCAGCAGCGTAGACCCGGGGGTAGCGGGTTACAATGAGCAGTTCTTC